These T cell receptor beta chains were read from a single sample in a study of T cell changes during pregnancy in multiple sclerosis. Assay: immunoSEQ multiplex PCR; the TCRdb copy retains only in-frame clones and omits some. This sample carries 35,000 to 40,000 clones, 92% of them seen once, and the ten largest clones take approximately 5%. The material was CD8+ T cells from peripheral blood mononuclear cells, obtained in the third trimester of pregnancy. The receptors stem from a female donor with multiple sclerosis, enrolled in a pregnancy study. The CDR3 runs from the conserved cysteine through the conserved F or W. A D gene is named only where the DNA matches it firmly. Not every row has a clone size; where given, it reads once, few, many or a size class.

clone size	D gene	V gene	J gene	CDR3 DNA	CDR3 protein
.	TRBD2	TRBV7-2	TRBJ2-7	TGTGCCAGCAGCATCCTGTTGCGGGAGTGGAGCGAGCAGTACTTC	CASSILLREWSEQYF
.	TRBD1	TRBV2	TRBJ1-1	TGTGCCAGCAATTCGGGACAGTGGAACACTGAAGCTTTCTTT	CASNSGQWNTEAFF
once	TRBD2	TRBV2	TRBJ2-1	TGTGCCAGCAGTGACCCCCCGGACCGGGACTACTACAATGAGCAGTTCTTC	CASSDPPDRDYYNEQFF
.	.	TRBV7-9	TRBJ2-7	TGTGCCAGCAGCTTGAGCACTTCCCCTAACGAGCAGTACTTC	CASSLSTSPNEQYF
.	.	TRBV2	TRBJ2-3	TGTGCCAGCCCCGACCCCGAGCGTACAGATACGCAGTATTTT	CASPDPERTDTQYF
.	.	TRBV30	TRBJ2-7	TGTGCCTGGAGTGTTTTTGCGGGCCCCTACGAGCAGTACTTC	CAWSVFAGPYEQYF
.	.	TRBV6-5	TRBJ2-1	TGTGCCAGCAGGCTGTCCGGGATGGGTTACAATGAGCAGTTCTTC	CASRLSGMGYNEQFF
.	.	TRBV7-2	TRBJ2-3	TGTGCCAGCAGCTTAGCCCAATGGAGAGTGATAACAGATACGCAGTATTTT	CASSLAQWRVITDTQYF
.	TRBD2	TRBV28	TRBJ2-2	TGTGCCAGCAGGTTTACCGAACTAGCGGCGAACACCGGGGAGCTGTTTTTT	CASRFTELAANTGELFF
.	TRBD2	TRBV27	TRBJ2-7	TGTGCCAGCCGACTAGCGGGAGTGGGCGAGCAGTACTTC	CASRLAGVGEQYF
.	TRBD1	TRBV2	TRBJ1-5	TGTGCCAGCAGTCCCTACCCATACCGGGACAGATCAGCGGATCAGCCCCAGCATTTT	CASSPYPYRDRSADQPQHF
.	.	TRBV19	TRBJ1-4	TGTGCCAGTAGTATCACGGGTGCGGCAGGGCAAGAAAAACTGTTTTTT	CASSITGAAGQEKLFF
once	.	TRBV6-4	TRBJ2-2	TGTGCCAGCAGTGACTCGAAACTAGGGACCGGGGAGCTGTTTTTT	CASSDSKLGTGELFF
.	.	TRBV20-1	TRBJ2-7	TGCAGTGCTCGTAGAGGGATCGAGCAGTACTTC	CSARRGIEQYF
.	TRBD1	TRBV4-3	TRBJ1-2	TGCGCCAGCAGCCAAGATCTTGGGGGCAGGGGGGACTATGGCTACACCTTC	CASSQDLGGRGDYGYTF
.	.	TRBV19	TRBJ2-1	TGTGCCAGTAGTACTTGGGACTTGGGGAATGAGCAGTTCTTC	CASSTWDLGNEQFF
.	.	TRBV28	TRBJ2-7	TGTGCCAGCAGTTTAGAGGGCTACGAGCAGTACTTC	CASSLEGYEQYF
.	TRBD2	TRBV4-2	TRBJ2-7	TGTGCCAGCAGCCCGACTAGCGGGAGGGCCTTGAACGAGCAGTACTTC	CASSPTSGRALNEQYF
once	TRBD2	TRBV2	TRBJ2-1	TGTGCCAGCAGTGTGACTAGCGGGAGTAATGAGCAGTTCTTC	CASSVTSGSNEQFF
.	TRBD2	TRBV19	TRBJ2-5	TGTGCCAGTATTGGTAGCGGGAGTGTAGGAGAGACCCAGTACTTC	CASIGSGSVGETQYF
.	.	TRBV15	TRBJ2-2	TGTGCCACCAGCACAGACACCGGGGAGCTGTTTTTT	CATSTDTGELFF
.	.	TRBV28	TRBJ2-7	TGTGCCAGCAGCGGGGGGGGACAGCTAGAGCAGTACTTC	CASSGGGQLEQYF
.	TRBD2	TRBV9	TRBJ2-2	TGTGCCAGCAGCGCGGGAGGGACCGGGGAGCTGTTTTTT	CASSAGGTGELFF
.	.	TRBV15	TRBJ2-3	TGTGCCACCAGCAGTGAGGGATCCACAGATACGCAGTATTTT	CATSSEGSTDTQYF
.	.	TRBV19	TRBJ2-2	TGTGCCAGTAGTATAGAGCTGGGGGGAGGCACCGGGGAGCTGTTTTTT	CASSIELGGGTGELFF
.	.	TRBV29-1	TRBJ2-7	TGCAGCGTTGGGATGAGCGCCTACGAGCAGTACTTC	CSVGMSAYEQYF
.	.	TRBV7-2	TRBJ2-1	TGTGCCAGCAGCTTAGTGGACAACTACAATGAGCAGTTCTTC	CASSLVDNYNEQFF
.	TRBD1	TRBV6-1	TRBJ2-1	TGTGCCAGCAGGAAAGGGACAGATGGGCAGTTCTTC	CASRKGTDGQFF
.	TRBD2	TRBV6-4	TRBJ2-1	TGTGCCAGCAGTGAAGGCGGGAGTGGGAATGAGCAGTTCTTC	CASSEGGSGNEQFF
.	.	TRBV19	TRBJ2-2	TGTGCCAGTAGTCCTCGGGTAGGGGAGCTGTTTTTT	CASSPRVGELFF
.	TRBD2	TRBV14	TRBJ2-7	TGTGCCAGCAGCCCAGCGGGGGATGACGAGCAGTACTTC	CASSPAGDDEQYF
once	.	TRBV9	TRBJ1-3	TGTGCCAGCAGCGCAACAGGGACTGGAAACACCATATATTTT	CASSATGTGNTIYF
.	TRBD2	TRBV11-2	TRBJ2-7	TGTGCCAGCAGCTCCTGGACGGGACTAGCGGGGGCACGGACCTACGAGCAGTACTTC	CASSSWTGLAGARTYEQYF
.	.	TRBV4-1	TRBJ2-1	TGCGCCAGCAGCCCCCCGGACAACCACAATGAGCAGTTCTTC	CASSPPDNHNEQFF
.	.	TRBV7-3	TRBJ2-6	TGTGCCAGCAGTGGAGATTCTGGGGCCAACGTCCTGACTTTC	CASSGDSGANVLTF
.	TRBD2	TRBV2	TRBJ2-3	TGTGCCAGCAGCCGACTAGCGGAAATATCTACAGATACGCAGTATTTT	CASSRLAEISTDTQYF
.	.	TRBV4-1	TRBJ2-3	TGCGCCAGCAGCCAAGGGCTTTCGGATACGCAGTATTTT	CASSQGLSDTQYF
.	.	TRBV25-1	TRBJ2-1	TGTGCCAGCAGTGAATTGGGAGCTGGGCTGAAGCAGTTCTTC	CASSELGAGLKQFF
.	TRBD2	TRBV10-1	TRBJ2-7	TGCGCCAGCAGTGACACTCAGCGGGAGGGATCCTACGAGCAGTACTTC	CASSDTQREGSYEQYF
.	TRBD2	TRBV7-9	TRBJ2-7	TGTGCCAGCAGCCCCCTACGACTAGCGGGCGCCTACGAGCAGTACTTC	CASSPLRLAGAYEQYF
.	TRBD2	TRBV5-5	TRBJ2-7	TGTGCCAGCAGCTTGCCGACTAGCGGGACCTACGAGCAGTACTTC	CASSLPTSGTYEQYF
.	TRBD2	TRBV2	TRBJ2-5	TGTGCCAGCAGTGGGTGGCGCACCAGAGCGGGGGAGACCCAGTACTTC	CASSGWRTRAGETQYF
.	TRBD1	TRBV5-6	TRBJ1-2	TGTGCCAGCACCCCAGGGACAGGGCTAGGAAGCGGGTATGGCTACACCTTC	CASTPGTGLGSGYGYTF
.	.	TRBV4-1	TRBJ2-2	TGCGCCAGCAGCCCCTTCGCCGACTCGAACACCGGGGAGCTGTTTTTT	CASSPFADSNTGELFF
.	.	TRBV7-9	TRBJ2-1	TGTGCCAGCTCCATTGATGAGCAGTTCTTC	CASSIDEQFF
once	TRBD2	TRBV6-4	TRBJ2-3	TGTGCCAGCAGTGACGCGGGAGGGCCCTCAGATACGCAGTATTTT	CASSDAGGPSDTQYF
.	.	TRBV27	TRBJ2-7	TGTGCCAGCGGAATACAGGGTGGGGAGCAGTACTTC	CASGIQGGEQYF